A single sample is the source of the 26 T cell receptor beta chains below, sequenced in a study of cytomegalovirus exposure and HLA in healthy donors. Both 60 Vbeta primers and 13 Jbeta primers went into the PCR. Here immunoSEQ multiplex PCR was the method, and the copy in TCRdb shows in-frame clones only, minus some. The profile shows approximately 110,000 clones, roughly 68% of them singletons. Sequenced input: PBMCs. These receptor sequences come from a woman aged 25 to 45 in good health and CMV-seronegative.

This clone was picked up a small number of times. The chain couples TRBV6-1 to TRBJ1-5, with 7 nucleotides matching TRBD1. With V trimmed by 8 bases and J by 3 bases, 4 bases remained unmatched. There are 13 residues in the CDR3. The germline V gene has CDR1 MNHNS and CDR2 SASEGT. CDR3 coding DNA: TGTGCCAGCGGGGACAGAGACAATCAGCCCCAGCATTTT. Encoded protein: CASGDRDNQPQHF.

J is TRBJ1-5 and V is TRBV5-1; a possible D gene is TRBD1 (6 bases). The germline V gene encodes CDR1 SGHRS and CDR2 YFSETQ. V was shortened by 0 bases and J by 7 bases, with 14 bases between the two germline ends. The CDR3 totals 15 residues. CDR3 sequence reads: CASSLAGQPEQPQHF. CDR3 in DNA: TGCGCCAGCAGCTTGGCGGGACAACCAGAGCAGCCCCAGCATTTT.

V gene TRBV5-1 combines with J gene TRBJ2-1; 8 bases line up with TRBD1. Germline lookup yields CDR1 SGHRS and CDR2 YFSETQ. Trimming cost V 4 bases and J 15 bases; bases outside gene matches: 12. The CDR3 covers 13 residues. The CDR3 bases are TGCGCCAGCAGCGGGACCGGACAGGGAACCCCGTTCTTC. Its translation: CASSGTGQGTPFF.

This clone has a handful of counts. This sequence joins TRBV6-6 and TRBJ2-7; weak D call: TRBD1 (5 bases). V was trimmed by 6 bases and J by 3 bases, leaving 18 bases between them. This CDR3 comprises 15 residues. Germline V lookup: CDR1 MNHNY, CDR2 SVGAGI (reference sequence). CDR3 region: CASSTPGQGGYEQYF. CDR3 coding DNA: TGTGCCAGCAGCACACCCGGGCAGGGCGGCTACGAGCAGTACTTC.

This rearrangement joins TRBV12-5 to TRBJ2-2, with D possibly being TRBD2 (5 bases). V was trimmed by 2 bases and J by 0 bases, leaving 19 bases between them. CDR3 length equals 19 residues. Germline assignment: CDR1 LGHNT and CDR2 FRNRAP. The CDR3 sequence: CASGLIPDGETSNTGELFF. The CDR3 DNA reads TGTGCTAGTGGTTTGATACCGGACGGGGAAACATCGAACACCGGGGAGCTGTTTTTT. Looking up the rest from reference TRBV12-5 and TRBJ2-2 gives the full variable domain: DARVTQTPRHKVTEMGQEVTMRCQPILGHNTVFWYRQTMMQGLELLAYFRNRAPLDDSGMPKDRFSAEMPDATLATLKIQPSEPRDSAVYFCASGLIPDGETSNTGELFFGEGSRLTVL.

This clone was picked up a small number of times. The chain has TRBV9 and TRBJ2-5, with D uncertain. Trimming shortened V by 0 bases and J by 2 bases, and 5 bases separated the two germline ends. The CDR3 covers 13 residues. The V gene's germline CDR1 is SGDLS and CDR2 YYNGEE. The CDR3 spells CASSVDQQETQYF. In DNA form, the CDR3 reads TGTGCCAGCAGCGTAGACCAGCAAGAGACCCAGTACTTC.

V gene TRBV7-9 combines with J gene TRBJ2-7; 16 nucleotides line up with TRBD2. The CDR3 spans 19 residues. Germline-derived CDR1 and CDR2 are SEHNR and FQNEAQ (reference sequence). The J segment lost 7 bases and the V segment lost 5 bases, leaving 17 bases of the junction unmatched. CDR3: CASSPPGTSGRALLKEQYF. The CDR3 nucleotides are TGTGCCAGCAGCCCACCGGGGACTAGCGGGAGGGCCCTACTGAAGGAGCAGTACTTC.

The chain is built from TRBV6-4 and TRBJ2-2, with 9 positions matching TRBD2. From germline, CDR1 is MRHNA and CDR2 SNTAGT. Germline trimming cut 0 bases from V and 4 bases from J; bases unmatched to any gene: 0. CDR3 length: 15 residues. The CDR3 DNA reads TGTGCCAGCAGTGACTCTAGCGGGAGCACCGGGGAGCTGTTTTTT. Translation: CASSDSSGSTGELFF.

The V call is TRBV19, the J call TRBJ2-2, with 12 bases that match TRBD2. Germline-derived CDR1 and CDR2 are LNHDA and SQIVND (reference sequence). The CDR3 has 15 residues. Losses at the gene ends were 7 bases for V and 5 bases for J; bases not matched to a gene: 5. DNA for the CDR3: TGTGCCAGTAATCCTAGCGGGAGGGTTACCGGGGAGCTGTTTTTT. Amino acids: CASNPSGRVTGELFF.

The rearrangement joins TRBV6-6 to TRBJ2-3, with D maybe TRBD2 (6 bases). V lost 4 bases and J 4 bases, leaving 12 bases between the germline ends. Germline lookup yields CDR1 MNHNY and CDR2 SVGAGI (reference sequence). The CDR3 consists of 14 residues. CDR3 sequence reads: CASSFAGRPDTQYF. For the CDR3, the DNA is TGTGCCAGCAGTTTTGCAGGGAGGCCAGATACGCAGTATTTT.

The CDR3 spells CATSLGRQATYEQYF. The CDR3 DNA reads as TGTGCCACCAGCTTGGGCAGACAGGCAACCTACGAGCAGTACTTC. The chain combines TRBV15 with TRBJ2-7; D may be TRBD1 (6 bases). This CDR3 has 15 residues. The V and J ends lost 5 bases and 2 bases respectively, with 16 bases between them. CDR1 and CDR2 from the germline V gene are LNHNV and YYDKDF (reference sequence).

This clone came up a few times. Here the CDR3 DNA reads TGTGCCAGCAGCCGTGTTGGTAGGGGCTATGGCTACACCTTC. Protein: CASSRVGRGYGYTF. J is TRBJ1-2 and V is TRBV7-9; a possible D gene is TRBD1 (5 bases). Trimming cost V 5 bases and J 4 bases, with 14 bases left between them. The CDR3 is made up of 14 amino acids. Germline V gene data show CDR1 as SEHNR and CDR2 as FQNEAQ (reference sequence).

As for this clone: This specimen includes other DNA sequences encoding the same CDR3. This rearrangement joins TRBV7-3 to TRBJ2-6; D gene unclear. Germline V CDR1 and CDR2: SGHTA, FQGTGA. Trimming left V 2 bases short and J 0 bases short, with 5 bases between. CDR3 length: 15 amino acids. CDR3 amino acids: CASSLSSSGANVLTF. In nucleotides, the CDR3 is TGTGCCAGCAGCTTATCGAGCTCTGGGGCCAACGTCCTGACTTTC.

The genes are TRBV21-1 and TRBJ2-5; the table's D gene call, TRBD2, was not cross checked with the DNA. TRBV21-1 is labeled a pseudogene. This CDR3 is 19 amino acids long. CDR3 bases: TGTGCCAGCAGCAAAGCCCGGGGACTAGCGGGAGGGAGAGGGGAGACCCAGTACTTC. Its translation: CASSKARGLAGGRGETQYF.

This chain connects TRBV27 to TRBJ2-2; TRBD1 aligns across 11 bases. The CDR3 totals 17 residues. Trimming took 5 bases from V and 1 from J; bases not matched to a gene: 6. Germline CDR1 reads MNHEY; CDR2 reads SMNVEV (reference sequence). CDR3 sequence: CASSPSGTGGNTGELFF. The CDR3 bases are TGTGCCAGCAGTCCCTCCGGGACAGGGGGGAACACCGGGGAGCTGTTTTTT.

This clone was seen only a few times. V and J are TRBV7-2 and TRBJ1-2; perhaps TRBD1 as D (6 bases). Between the trimmed V and J ends, which lost 1 base and 5 bases, there was a span of 11 bases. Germline CDR1 and CDR2: SGHTA and FQGNSA. The CDR3 consists of 14 residues. The CDR3 spells CASSLDRGGYGYTF. The CDR3 bases are TGTGCCAGCAGCTTAGATAGGGGGGGATATGGCTACACCTTC.

The chain's CDR3 is CASSPVTGGISYEQYF. The DNA of the CDR3 is TGTGCCAGCAGCCCAGTGACAGGGGGTATTTCCTACGAGCAGTACTTC. The chain uses TRBV7-8 and TRBJ2-7, with 9 bases aligning to TRBD1. V trimming: 5 bases; J trimming: 1 base; junction bases outside the gene matches: 9. CDR1 is SGHVS, CDR2 FQNEAQ, per germline. CDR3 length: 16 residues.

The J gene is TRBJ2-5, the V gene TRBV27; a weak D match, TRBD1 (5 bases). The CDR3 runs 13 residues. Germline V gives CDR1 MNHEY, CDR2 SMNVEV (reference sequence). V gave up 5 bases and J gave up 5 bases, with 12 bases separating them. DNA of the CDR3: TGTGCCAGCAGTACAGGACAAGCGGAGACCCAGTACTTC. This encodes CASSTGQAETQYF.

The chain employs TRBV18 and TRBJ1-5; D remains unclear. Germline CDR1 reads KGHSH; CDR2 reads LQKENI. Trimming stripped 2 bases from V and 2 bases from J, with 7 bases between. The CDR3 runs to 14 residues. The CDR3 protein is CASSPGRGNQPQHF. The CDR3 coding sequence is TGTGCCAGCTCACCAGGGCGTGGCAATCAGCCCCAGCATTTT.

This chain links TRBV20-1 with TRBJ1-5, with D hard to call. This CDR3 is built from 10 residues. Germline loops: CDR1 DFQATT, CDR2 SNEGSKA (reference sequence). V shed 7 bases and J shed 9 bases, with 10 bases lying between them. The CDR3 DNA is TGCAGTGTCGGTAAATCGCCCCAGCATTTT. Its protein product is CSVGKSPQHF.

This chain joins TRBV28 and TRBJ2-7; D may be TRBD1 (6 bases). V was cut by 5 bases and J by 4 bases, with 21 bases left in between. Germline-derived CDR1 and CDR2 are MDHEN and SYDVKM. The length of the CDR3 is 16 residues. The CDR3 loop reads CASSPSGGRIAYEQYF. DNA of the CDR3: TGTGCCAGCAGTCCCTCTGGGGGCCGGATTGCTTACGAGCAGTACTTC.

The rearrangement joins TRBV7-6 to TRBJ2-3, with 9 bases lining up with TRBD2. Germline V gene lookup returns CDR1 SGHVS and CDR2 FNYEAQ. With V trimmed by 3 bases and J by 5 bases, 3 bases remained unmatched. The CDR3 consists of 14 residues. The CDR3 loop is CASSFRTSEDTQYF. The CDR3 bases are TGTGCCAGCAGCTTCCGGACTAGCGAAGATACGCAGTATTTT. Filled out from reference TRBV7-6 and TRBJ2-3, the complete variable domain reads GAGVSQSPRYKVTKRGQDVALRCDPISGHVSLYWYRQALGQGPEFLTYFNYEAQQDKSGLPNDRFSAERPEGSISTLTIQRTEQRDSAMYRCASSFRTSEDTQYFGPGTRLTVL.

This clone has more than one count but fewer than ten. The chain carries TRBV6-4 and TRBJ2-7, with a weak D call TRBD2 (6 bases). This CDR3 comprises 14 residues. Germline V gene sequence: CDR1 MRHNA, CDR2 SNTAGT. The CDR3 sequence: CAPYFGSYSYEQYF. DNA for the CDR3: TGTGCGCCCTACTTCGGGAGCTATTCCTACGAGCAGTACTTC.

This CDR3 is CASSKARGMPGSDF. The CDR3 DNA follows: TGTGCCAGCAGCAAAGCGCGAGGGATGCCGGGATCGGACTTC. The V gene is TRBV21-1, the J gene TRBJ2-7; TRBD2, the table's D call, was not compared with the DNA. TRBV21-1 is flagged as a pseudogene. The CDR3 runs to 14 residues.

The chain carries TRBV10-3 and TRBJ2-3; 13 nucleotides line up with TRBD2. Per the germline V gene, CDR1 is ENHRY and CDR2 is SYGVKD. Trimming took 6 bases from V and 3 from J; bases not matched to a gene: 15. This CDR3 comprises 19 residues. The CDR3 protein is CAIRGPLAGGGQGTDTQYF. The CDR3 region has the DNA TGTGCCATCAGAGGTCCACTAGCGGGAGGGGGACAGGGTACAGATACGCAGTATTTT.

Remarks on this clone: Other DNA sequences within the sample encode an identical CDR3. The CDR3 DNA is TGCAGTGCTAGTCGGGGGACTGAAGCTTTCTTT. It yields the protein CSASRGTEAFF. The rearrangement uses TRBV20-1 and TRBJ1-1, with TRBD1 as a possible D gene (5 bases). Germline CDR1 is DFQATT and CDR2 is SNEGSKA (reference sequence). V was clipped by 3 bases and J by 5 bases, with 7 bases between them. The CDR3 loop spans 11 amino acids.